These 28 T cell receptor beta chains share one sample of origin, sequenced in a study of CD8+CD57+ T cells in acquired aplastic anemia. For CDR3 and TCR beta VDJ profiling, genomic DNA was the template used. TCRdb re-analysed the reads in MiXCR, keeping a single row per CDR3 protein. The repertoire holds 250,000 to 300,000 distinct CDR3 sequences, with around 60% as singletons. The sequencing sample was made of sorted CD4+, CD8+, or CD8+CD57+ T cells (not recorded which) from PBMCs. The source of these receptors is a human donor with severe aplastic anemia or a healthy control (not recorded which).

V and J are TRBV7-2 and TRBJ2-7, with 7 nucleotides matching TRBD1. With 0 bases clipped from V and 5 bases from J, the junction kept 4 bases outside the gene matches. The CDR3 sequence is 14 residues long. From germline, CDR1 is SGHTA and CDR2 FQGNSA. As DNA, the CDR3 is TGTGCCAGCAGCTTAGCCCCACAGGGGAACGAGCAGTACTTC. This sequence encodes CASSLAPQGNEQYF.

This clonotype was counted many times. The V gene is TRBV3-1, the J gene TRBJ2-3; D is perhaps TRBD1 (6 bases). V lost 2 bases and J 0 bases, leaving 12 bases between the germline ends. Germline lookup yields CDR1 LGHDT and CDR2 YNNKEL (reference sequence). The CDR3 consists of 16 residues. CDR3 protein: CASSQSIQGSTDTQYF. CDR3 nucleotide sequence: TGTGCCAGCAGCCAATCCATACAGGGTAGCACAGATACGCAGTATTTT.

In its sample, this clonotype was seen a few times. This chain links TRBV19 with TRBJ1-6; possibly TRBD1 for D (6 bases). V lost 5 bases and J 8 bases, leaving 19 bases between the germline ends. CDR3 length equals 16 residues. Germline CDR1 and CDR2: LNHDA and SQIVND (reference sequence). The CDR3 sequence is CASSLTTGPLDSPLHF. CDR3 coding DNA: TGTGCCAGTAGTCTAACGACAGGCCCCTTGGATTCACCCCTCCACTTT.

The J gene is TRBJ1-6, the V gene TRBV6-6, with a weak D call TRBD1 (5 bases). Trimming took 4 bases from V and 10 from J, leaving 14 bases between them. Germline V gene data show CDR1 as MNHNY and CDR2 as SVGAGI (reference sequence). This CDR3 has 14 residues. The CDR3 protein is CASSWGQRRSPLHF. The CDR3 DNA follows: TGTGCCAGCAGTTGGGGCCAGCGGAGATCACCCCTCCACTTT.

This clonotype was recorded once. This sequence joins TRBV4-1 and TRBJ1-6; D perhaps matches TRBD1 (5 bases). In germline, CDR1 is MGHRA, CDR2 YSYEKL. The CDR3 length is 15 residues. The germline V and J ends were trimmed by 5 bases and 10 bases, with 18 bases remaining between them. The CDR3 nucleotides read TGCGCCAGCAGCTTGACCGGGCCCGAGGGGTCACCCCTCCACTTT. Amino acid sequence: CASSLTGPEGSPLHF.

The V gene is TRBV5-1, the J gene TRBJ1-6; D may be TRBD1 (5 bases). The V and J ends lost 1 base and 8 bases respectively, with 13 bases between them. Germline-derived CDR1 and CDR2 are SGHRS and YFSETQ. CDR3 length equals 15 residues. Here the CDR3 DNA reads TGCGCCAGCAGCTTGTCGGTGCAGGGTGATTCACCCCTCCACTTT. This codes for CASSLSVQGDSPLHF.

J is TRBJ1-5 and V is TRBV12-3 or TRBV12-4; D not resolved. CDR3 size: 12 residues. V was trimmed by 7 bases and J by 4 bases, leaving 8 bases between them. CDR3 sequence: CASNLSNQPQHF. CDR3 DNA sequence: TGTGCCAGCAACCTGAGTAATCAGCCCCAGCATTTT.

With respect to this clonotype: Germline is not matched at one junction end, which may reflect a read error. The CDR3 is CASSHLQVISHEQYF. CDR3 sequence (DNA): TGTGCCAGCAGCCATCTACAGGTAATCTCCCACGAGCAGTACTTC. The rearrangement links TRBV14 to TRBJ2-7, with D perhaps matching TRBD1 (5 bases). Germline V lookup: CDR1 SGHDN, CDR2 FVKESK. The CDR3 has 15 residues.

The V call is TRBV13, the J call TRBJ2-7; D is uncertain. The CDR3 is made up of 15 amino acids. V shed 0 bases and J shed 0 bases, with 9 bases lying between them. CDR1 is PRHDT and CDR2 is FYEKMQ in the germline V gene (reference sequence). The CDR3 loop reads CASSLGDGRSYEQYF. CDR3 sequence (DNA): TGTGCCAGCAGCTTAGGGGACGGACGCTCCTACGAGCAGTACTTC.

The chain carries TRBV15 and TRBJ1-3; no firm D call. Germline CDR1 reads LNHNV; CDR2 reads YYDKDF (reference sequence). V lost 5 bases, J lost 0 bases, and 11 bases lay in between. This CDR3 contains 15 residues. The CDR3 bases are TGTGCCACCAGCGTCCAATTGTTCTCTGGAAACACCATATATTTT. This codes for CATSVQLFSGNTIYF.

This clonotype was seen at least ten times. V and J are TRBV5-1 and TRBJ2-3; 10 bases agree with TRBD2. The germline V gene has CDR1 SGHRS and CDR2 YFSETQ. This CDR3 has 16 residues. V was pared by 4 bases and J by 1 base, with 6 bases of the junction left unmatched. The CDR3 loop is CASSPSGGAGTDTQYF. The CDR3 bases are TGCGCCAGCAGCCCGAGCGGGGGGGCCGGCACAGATACGCAGTATTTT.

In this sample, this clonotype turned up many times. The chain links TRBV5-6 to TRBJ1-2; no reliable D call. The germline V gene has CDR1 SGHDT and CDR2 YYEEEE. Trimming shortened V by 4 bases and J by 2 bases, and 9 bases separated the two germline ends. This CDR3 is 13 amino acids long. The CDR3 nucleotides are TGTGCCAGCAGCCCGGCAGGCAACTATGGCTACACCTTC. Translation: CASSPAGNYGYTF.

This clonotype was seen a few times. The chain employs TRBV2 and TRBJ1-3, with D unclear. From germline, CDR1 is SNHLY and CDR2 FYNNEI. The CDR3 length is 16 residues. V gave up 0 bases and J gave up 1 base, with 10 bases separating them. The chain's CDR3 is CASSEAHRDSGNTIYF. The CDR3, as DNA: TGTGCCAGCAGTGAAGCGCACCGGGATTCTGGAAACACCATATATTTT.

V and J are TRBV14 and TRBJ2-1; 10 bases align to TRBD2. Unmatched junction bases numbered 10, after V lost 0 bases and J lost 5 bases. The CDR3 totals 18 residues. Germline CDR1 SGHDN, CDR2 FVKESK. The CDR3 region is CASSQESWTSGLNNEQFF. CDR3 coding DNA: TGTGCCAGCAGCCAAGAATCATGGACTAGCGGCCTAAACAATGAGCAGTTCTTC. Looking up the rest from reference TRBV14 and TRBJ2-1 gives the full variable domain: EAGVTQFPSHSVIEKGQTVTLRCDPISGHDNLYWYRRVMGKEIKFLLHFVKESKQDESGMPNNRFLAERTGGTYSTLKVQPAELEDSGVYFCASSQESWTSGLNNEQFFGPGTRLTVL.

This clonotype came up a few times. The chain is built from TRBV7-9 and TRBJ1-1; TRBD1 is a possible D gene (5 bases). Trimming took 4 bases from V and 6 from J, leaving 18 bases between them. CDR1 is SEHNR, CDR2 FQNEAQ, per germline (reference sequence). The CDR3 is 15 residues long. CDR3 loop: CASSSSWGMESEAFF. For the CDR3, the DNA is TGTGCCAGCAGCTCTTCCTGGGGGATGGAATCTGAAGCTTTCTTT.

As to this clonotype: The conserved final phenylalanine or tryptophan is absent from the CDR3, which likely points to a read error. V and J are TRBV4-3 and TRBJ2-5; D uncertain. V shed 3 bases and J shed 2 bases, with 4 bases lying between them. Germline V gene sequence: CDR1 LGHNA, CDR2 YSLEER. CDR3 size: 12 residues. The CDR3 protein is CASSHDQETQYL. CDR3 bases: TGCGCCAGCAGCCATGATCAAGAGACCCAGTACCTC.

This CDR3 is CASSEEPIGTGELFF. The CDR3, as DNA: TGTGCCAGCAGTGAAGAGCCCATCGGGACCGGGGAGCTGTTTTTT. This rearrangement joins TRBV2 to TRBJ2-2, with unresolved D. CDR3 size: 15 residues. V was shortened by 1 base and J by 5 bases, with 11 bases between the two germline ends. Germline CDR1 reads SNHLY; CDR2 reads FYNNEI. The full variable domain, with the rest looked up from reference TRBV2 and TRBJ2-2, is EPEVTQTPSHQVTQMGQEVILRCVPISNHLYFYWYRQILGQKVEFLVSFYNNEISEKSEIFDDQFSVERPDGSNFTLKIRSTKLEDSAMYFCASSEEPIGTGELFFGEGSRLTVL.

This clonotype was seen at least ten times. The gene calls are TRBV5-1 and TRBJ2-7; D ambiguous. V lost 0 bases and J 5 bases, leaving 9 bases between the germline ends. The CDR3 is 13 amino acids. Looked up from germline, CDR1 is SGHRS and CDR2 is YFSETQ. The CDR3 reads CASSLDQWHEQYF. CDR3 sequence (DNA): TGCGCCAGCAGCTTGGACCAGTGGCACGAGCAGTACTTC. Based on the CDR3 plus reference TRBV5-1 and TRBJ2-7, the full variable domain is KAGVTQTPRYLIKTRGQQVTLSCSPISGHRSVSWYQQTPGQGLQFLFEYFSETQRNKGNFPGRFSGRQFSNSRSEMNVSTLELGDSALYLCASSLDQWHEQYFGPGTRLTVT.

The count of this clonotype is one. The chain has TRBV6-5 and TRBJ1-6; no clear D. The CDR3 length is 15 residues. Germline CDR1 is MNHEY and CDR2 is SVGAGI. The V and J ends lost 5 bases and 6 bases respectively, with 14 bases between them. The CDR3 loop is CASSPPPGFNSPLHF. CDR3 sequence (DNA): TGTGCCAGCAGTCCCCCCCCGGGATTTAATTCACCCCTCCACTTT.

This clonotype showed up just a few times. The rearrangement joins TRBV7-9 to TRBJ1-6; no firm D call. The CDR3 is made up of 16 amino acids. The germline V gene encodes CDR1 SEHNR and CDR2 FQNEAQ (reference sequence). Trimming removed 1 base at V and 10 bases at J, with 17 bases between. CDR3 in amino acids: CASSLDSAGVGSPLHF. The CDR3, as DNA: TGTGCCAGCAGCTTAGATTCAGCGGGCGTAGGATCACCCCTCCACTTT. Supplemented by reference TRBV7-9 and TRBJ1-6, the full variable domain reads DTGVSQNPRHKITKRGQNVTFRCDPISEHNRLYWYRQTLGQGPEFLTYFQNEAQLEKSRLLSDRFSAERPKGSFSTLEIQRTEQGDSAMYLCASSLDSAGVGSPLHFGNGTRLTVT.

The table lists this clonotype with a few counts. Here the CDR3 reads CASRGEGANNEQFF. The CDR3 bases are TGTGCCAGCAGGGGTGAGGGGGCCAACAATGAGCAGTTCTTC. The chain couples TRBV7-3 to TRBJ2-1, with TRBD1 matching over 7 bases. The germline V gene has CDR1 SGHTA and CDR2 FQGTGA. This CDR3 contains 14 residues. V was pared by 6 bases and J by 5 bases, with 7 bases of the junction left unmatched.

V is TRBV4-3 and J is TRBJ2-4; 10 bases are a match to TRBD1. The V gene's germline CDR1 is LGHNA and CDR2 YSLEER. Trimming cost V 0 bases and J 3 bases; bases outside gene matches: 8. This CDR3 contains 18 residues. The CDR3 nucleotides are TGCGCCAGCAGCCAAGAACCCGGGACAGGGGCGAACAAAAACATTCAGTACTTC. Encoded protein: CASSQEPGTGANKNIQYF.

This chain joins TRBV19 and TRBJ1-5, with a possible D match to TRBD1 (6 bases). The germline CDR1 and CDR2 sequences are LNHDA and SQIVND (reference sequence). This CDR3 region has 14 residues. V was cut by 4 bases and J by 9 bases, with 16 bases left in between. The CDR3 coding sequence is TGTGCCAGTAGTACGGCCTTGGGGGCCGGGCCCCAGCATTTT. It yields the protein CASSTALGAGPQHF.

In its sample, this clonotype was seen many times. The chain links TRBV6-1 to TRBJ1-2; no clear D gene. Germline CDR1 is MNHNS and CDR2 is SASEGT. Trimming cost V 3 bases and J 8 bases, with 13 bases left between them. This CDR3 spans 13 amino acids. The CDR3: CASSEPPPSGYTF. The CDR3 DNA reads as TGTGCCAGCAGTGAGCCCCCACCTAGCGGCTACACCTTC.

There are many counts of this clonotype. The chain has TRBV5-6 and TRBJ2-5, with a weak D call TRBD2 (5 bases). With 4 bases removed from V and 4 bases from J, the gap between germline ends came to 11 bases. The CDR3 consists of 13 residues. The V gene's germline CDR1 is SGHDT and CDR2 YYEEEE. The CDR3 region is CASSRERGETQYF. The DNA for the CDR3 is TGTGCCAGCAGCCGAGAACGGGGAGAGACCCAGTACTTC.

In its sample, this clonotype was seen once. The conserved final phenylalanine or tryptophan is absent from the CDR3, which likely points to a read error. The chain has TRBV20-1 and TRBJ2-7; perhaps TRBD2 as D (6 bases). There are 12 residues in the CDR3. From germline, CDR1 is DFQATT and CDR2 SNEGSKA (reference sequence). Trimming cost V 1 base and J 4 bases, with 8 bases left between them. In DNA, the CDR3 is TGCAGTGCTAGAGCCGGGAGTTACGAGCAGTACCTC. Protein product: CSARAGSYEQYL.

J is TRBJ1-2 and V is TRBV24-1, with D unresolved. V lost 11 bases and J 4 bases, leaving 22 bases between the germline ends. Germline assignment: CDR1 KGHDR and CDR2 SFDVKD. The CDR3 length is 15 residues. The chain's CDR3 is CASSIDLYASYGYTF. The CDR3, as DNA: TGTGCCAGTAGTATAGATCTATACGCATCCTATGGCTACACCTTC.

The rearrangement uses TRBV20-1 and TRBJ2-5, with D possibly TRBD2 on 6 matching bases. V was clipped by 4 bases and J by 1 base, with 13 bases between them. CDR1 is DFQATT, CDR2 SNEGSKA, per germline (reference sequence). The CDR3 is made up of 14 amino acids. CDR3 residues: CSATPRTTQETQYF. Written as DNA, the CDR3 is TGCAGTGCTACTCCCCGGACTACCCAAGAGACCCAGTACTTC.